The rows below give T cell receptor beta chains drawn from one sample of a study of blood T cell repertoires in COVID-19. The repertoire was sequenced with immunoSEQ multiplex PCR; TCRdb's copy has only in-frame clones and lacks some. The top ten hold 3% to 4% of the sample, which has tens of thousands of clones, about 87% seen once. Sample: peripheral blood. These receptor sequences come from a human donor in a cohort sampled during active COVID-19. The CDR3 runs from the conserved cysteine through the conserved F or W. Each record gives: clone size, D gene, V gene, J gene, CDR3 protein, CDR3 DNA. The D gene is left open where the match is weak. Size values are once, few and many counts, or a class for expanded clones, and some rows have none.

clone_size: -
d_call: TRBD2
v_call: TRBV7-2
j_call: TRBJ2-1
cdr3_aa: CASSLRRGGEQFF
cdr3_nt: TGTGCCAGCAGCTTACGCCGGGGGGGTGAGCAGTTCTTC

clone_size: -
d_call: -
v_call: TRBV7-2
j_call: TRBJ2-5
cdr3_aa: CASSPGGQSETQHF
cdr3_nt: TGTGCCAGCAGCCCCGGGGGGCAATCGGAGACCCAGCACTTC

clone_size: -
d_call: TRBD2
v_call: TRBV9
j_call: TRBJ2-5
cdr3_aa: CASSVAGGRKFLETQYF
cdr3_nt: TGTGCCAGCAGCGTAGCGGGCGGGAGAAAGTTTTTAGAGACCCAGTACTTC

clone_size: -
d_call: TRBD1
v_call: TRBV7-3
j_call: TRBJ2-3
cdr3_aa: CASSPRPGTGSGRTDTQYF
cdr3_nt: TGTGCCAGCAGCCCCCGTCCCGGGACAGGGTCCGGGCGAACAGATACGCAGTATTTT

clone_size: medium-sized
d_call: -
v_call: TRBV4-2
j_call: TRBJ2-7
cdr3_aa: CASSQESAGPSYEQYF
cdr3_nt: TGTGCCAGCAGCCAAGAGTCGGCAGGGCCCTCCTACGAGCAGTACTTC

clone_size: -
d_call: -
v_call: TRBV7-3
j_call: TRBJ2-3
cdr3_aa: CASSELHSTDTQYF
cdr3_nt: TGTGCCAGCAGCGAATTACACAGCACAGATACGCAGTATTTT

clone_size: few
d_call: TRBD2
v_call: TRBV6-1
j_call: TRBJ2-1
cdr3_aa: CASSEGAGGPFEQFF
cdr3_nt: TGTGCCAGCAGTGAAGGGGCGGGAGGGCCGTTTGAGCAGTTCTTC

clone_size: -
d_call: -
v_call: TRBV5-1
j_call: TRBJ1-4
cdr3_aa: CASSRTTGLNEKLFF
cdr3_nt: TGCGCCAGCAGCCGGACAACAGGGCTTAATGAAAAACTGTTTTTT

clone_size: -
d_call: -
v_call: TRBV27
j_call: TRBJ1-1
cdr3_aa: CASSLGLGASNTEAFF
cdr3_nt: TGTGCCAGCAGCCTTGGGTTGGGGGCGTCGAACACTGAAGCTTTCTTT

clone_size: -
d_call: -
v_call: TRBV2
j_call: TRBJ2-7
cdr3_aa: CASGRQDTYEQYF
cdr3_nt: TGTGCCAGCGGACGACAGGACACCTACGAGCAGTACTTC

clone_size: few
d_call: TRBD1
v_call: TRBV4-1
j_call: TRBJ2-7
cdr3_aa: CASSQGFGQASYEQYF
cdr3_nt: TGCGCCAGCAGCCAAGGGTTTGGACAGGCCTCCTACGAGCAGTACTTC

clone_size: -
d_call: -
v_call: TRBV6-2/TRBV6-3
j_call: TRBJ2-2
cdr3_aa: CASSSPGTSKAGELFF
cdr3_nt: TGTGCCAGCAGTTCCCCGGGGACTTCTAAGGCCGGGGAGCTGTTTTTT

clone_size: -
d_call: TRBD2
v_call: TRBV10-2
j_call: TRBJ2-5
cdr3_aa: CASSEGSSGRAGAQYF
cdr3_nt: TGCGCCAGCAGTGAGGGTTCTAGCGGGAGGGCCGGGGCCCAGTACTTC

clone_size: few
d_call: TRBD2
v_call: TRBV7-2
j_call: TRBJ2-5
cdr3_aa: CASSLGGSGGETQYF
cdr3_nt: TGTGCCAGCAGCTTAGGTGGTAGCGGGGGTGAGACCCAGTACTTC

clone_size: -
d_call: TRBD2
v_call: TRBV3-1/TRBV3-2
j_call: TRBJ2-3
cdr3_aa: CASSRLAEGDTQYF
cdr3_nt: TGTGCCAGCAGCCGACTAGCTGAGGGGGATACGCAGTATTTT

clone_size: few
d_call: -
v_call: TRBV5-6
j_call: TRBJ2-1
cdr3_aa: CASSLGLARTGDGEQFF
cdr3_nt: TGTGCCAGCAGCTTGGGGCTAGCGCGAACGGGGGATGGTGAGCAGTTCTTC

clone_size: -
d_call: TRBD1
v_call: TRBV27
j_call: TRBJ1-2
cdr3_aa: CASSFAPGKDRGDRLGYTF
cdr3_nt: TGTGCCAGCAGTTTCGCTCCCGGGAAGGACAGGGGCGATAGATTGGGCTACACCTTC

clone_size: -
d_call: TRBD1
v_call: TRBV11-1
j_call: TRBJ2-5
cdr3_aa: CASSPEDRGTQYF
cdr3_nt: TGTGCCAGCAGCCCAGAGGACAGGGGCACCCAGTACTTC

clone_size: -
d_call: TRBD2
v_call: TRBV27
j_call: TRBJ2-1
cdr3_aa: CASSWTSGPYNEQFF
cdr3_nt: TGTGCCAGCAGCTGGACTAGCGGACCATACAATGAGCAGTTCTTC

clone_size: -
d_call: -
v_call: TRBV7-9
j_call: TRBJ1-2
cdr3_aa: CASSLDSNGYTF
cdr3_nt: TGTGCCAGCAGCTTAGACAGCAATGGCTACACCTTC

clone_size: -
d_call: -
v_call: TRBV18
j_call: TRBJ1-1
cdr3_aa: CASSQGNLNTEAFF
cdr3_nt: TGTGCCAGCTCACAGGGGAATTTGAACACTGAAGCTTTCTTT

clone_size: -
d_call: TRBD1
v_call: TRBV5-5
j_call: TRBJ2-7
cdr3_aa: CASSSGQAAYEQYF
cdr3_nt: TGTGCCAGCAGCTCCGGACAGGCCGCCTACGAGCAGTACTTC

clone_size: -
d_call: -
v_call: TRBV30
j_call: TRBJ2-3
cdr3_aa: CAWTPGFTDTQYF
cdr3_nt: TGTGCCTGGACTCCAGGGTTCACAGATACGCAGTATTTT

clone_size: -
d_call: TRBD2
v_call: TRBV30
j_call: TRBJ2-1
cdr3_aa: CAYASGTSFGNEQFF
cdr3_nt: TGTGCCTATGCGTCCGGGACTAGCTTCGGTAATGAGCAGTTCTTC

clone_size: -
d_call: -
v_call: TRBV7-2
j_call: TRBJ1-1
cdr3_aa: CASTFLIEAFF
cdr3_nt: TGTGCCAGCACCTTTTTAATTGAAGCTTTCTTT

clone_size: -
d_call: -
v_call: TRBV6-6
j_call: TRBJ1-1
cdr3_aa: CASKERGNRNTEAFF
cdr3_nt: TGTGCCAGCAAGGAGCGGGGAAATCGTAACACTGAAGCTTTCTTT

clone_size: -
d_call: TRBD2
v_call: TRBV27
j_call: TRBJ2-2
cdr3_aa: CASSLARGGTGELFF
cdr3_nt: TGTGCCAGCAGTTTAGCACGGGGAGGGACCGGGGAGCTGTTTTTT

clone_size: -
d_call: TRBD2
v_call: TRBV9
j_call: TRBJ2-5
cdr3_aa: CASSALAGGGETQYF
cdr3_nt: TGTGCCAGCAGCGCACTAGCGGGGGGTGGGGAGACCCAGTACTTC

clone_size: -
d_call: -
v_call: TRBV6-5
j_call: TRBJ2-3
cdr3_aa: CASSYSKTSTDTQYF
cdr3_nt: TGTGCCAGCAGTTACTCCAAAACTAGCACAGATACGCAGTATTTT

clone_size: -
d_call: -
v_call: TRBV12-3/TRBV12-4
j_call: TRBJ1-5
cdr3_aa: CASTSGYTQPQHF
cdr3_nt: TGTGCCAGCACATCCGGGTATACTCAGCCCCAGCATTTT

clone_size: -
d_call: TRBD1
v_call: TRBV24-1
j_call: TRBJ2-2
cdr3_aa: CATSDSLGTGSTGELFF
cdr3_nt: TGTGCCACCAGTGATTCCTTAGGGACAGGGTCCACCGGGGAGCTGTTTTTT

clone_size: few
d_call: TRBD1
v_call: TRBV19
j_call: TRBJ1-2
cdr3_aa: CASSKTGTGYTF
cdr3_nt: TGTGCCAGTAGTAAGACAGGGACTGGCTACACCTTC

clone_size: -
d_call: -
v_call: TRBV4-3
j_call: TRBJ1-5
cdr3_aa: CASSQDSAGSSNQPQHF
cdr3_nt: TGCGCCAGCAGCCAAGATAGTGCAGGGTCGAGCAATCAGCCCCAGCATTTT

clone_size: once
d_call: TRBD1
v_call: TRBV2
j_call: TRBJ1-1
cdr3_aa: CASSVNRGNTEAFF
cdr3_nt: TGTGCCAGCAGTGTTAACAGGGGGAACACTGAAGCTTTCTTT

clone_size: -
d_call: -
v_call: TRBV7-2
j_call: TRBJ1-1
cdr3_aa: CASSLESAGEAFF
cdr3_nt: TGTGCCAGCAGCTTAGAATCGGCAGGGGAAGCTTTCTTT

clone_size: -
d_call: TRBD1
v_call: TRBV5-1
j_call: TRBJ2-2
cdr3_aa: CASSPGDRDTGELFF
cdr3_nt: TGCGCCAGCAGCCCTGGGGACAGGGACACCGGGGAGCTGTTTTTT

clone_size: -
d_call: -
v_call: TRBV2
j_call: TRBJ1-4
cdr3_aa: CASSRRGGFAANEKLFF
cdr3_nt: TGTGCCAGCAGCCGGAGGGGTGGGTTTGCGGCTAATGAAAAACTGTTTTTT

clone_size: -
d_call: TRBD1
v_call: TRBV11-2
j_call: TRBJ2-1
cdr3_aa: CASRRQGALYNEQFF
cdr3_nt: TGTGCCAGCAGAAGACAGGGGGCCCTTTACAATGAGCAGTTCTTC

clone_size: -
d_call: TRBD1
v_call: TRBV5-1
j_call: TRBJ2-2
cdr3_aa: CASSSQGAGGELFF
cdr3_nt: TGCGCCAGCAGCTCACAGGGGGCAGGCGGGGAGCTGTTTTTT

clone_size: few
d_call: -
v_call: TRBV6-5
j_call: TRBJ2-7
cdr3_aa: CASSSVGGFYEQYF
cdr3_nt: TGTGCCAGCAGTTCAGTCGGGGGATTCTACGAGCAGTACTTC

clone_size: -
d_call: TRBD1
v_call: TRBV5-1
j_call: TRBJ2-4
cdr3_aa: CASSLAQGGDQYF
cdr3_nt: TGCGCCAGCAGCTTGGCCCAAGGGGGCGATCAGTACTTC

clone_size: -
d_call: -
v_call: TRBV5-4
j_call: TRBJ2-2
cdr3_aa: CASRYNTGELFF
cdr3_nt: TGTGCCAGCAGATATAACACCGGGGAGCTGTTTTTT

clone_size: -
d_call: TRBD2
v_call: TRBV25-1
j_call: TRBJ2-1
cdr3_aa: CASSKRREFNEQFF
cdr3_nt: TGTGCCAGCAGCAAAAGGCGGGAGTTTAATGAGCAGTTCTTC